This is a list of T cell receptor beta chains from one sample in a study of OX40 agonist ivuxolimab in advanced cancers. Sequencing used immunoSEQ multiplex PCR; TCRdb keeps in-frame clones, though not all of them. Found here are roughly 20,000 clones, 65% to 85% of them singletons; the top ten hold about an eighth. Sample: CD4+ or CD8+ T cells sorted from blood, taken in a trial of the OX40 agonist ivuxolimab. The receptors originated from an adult with an advanced solid tumor such as melanoma, head and neck, liver or kidney cancer. The CDR3 runs from the conserved cysteine through the conserved F or W. Clone size appears in some rows only: once, few, many, or a class for an expanded clone.

v_gene: TRBV28
abundance: -
CDR3aa: CASSIRGTNEKLFF

v_gene: TRBV6-6
abundance: -
CDR3aa: CASSQGRFEQYF

v_gene: TRBV15
abundance: -
CDR3aa: CATSRDGGSTYEQYF

v_gene: TRBV6-5
abundance: -
CDR3aa: CASTYREGHSRYTF

v_gene: TRBV29-1
abundance: -
CDR3aa: CSVDDGTYNEQFF

v_gene: TRBV20-1
abundance: -
CDR3aa: CSFKGGEDQYF

v_gene: TRBV5-6
abundance: -
CDR3aa: CASTLLDSSNYGYTF

v_gene: TRBV27
abundance: -
CDR3aa: CASGPPGYKSYNEQFF

v_gene: TRBV11-2
abundance: -
CDR3aa: CASSRPGVVNYGYTF

v_gene: TRBV27
abundance: -
CDR3aa: CASSLERPPEQFF

v_gene: TRBV29-1
abundance: once
CDR3aa: CSVGEETQYF

v_gene: TRBV27
abundance: -
CDR3aa: CASSFTGGDHYGYTF

v_gene: TRBV9
abundance: -
CDR3aa: CASSVGGGNQPQHF

v_gene: TRBV7-8
abundance: -
CDR3aa: CASSLARGASTDTQYF

v_gene: TRBV27
abundance: -
CDR3aa: CASSLTALREQYF

v_gene: TRBV11-2
abundance: few
CDR3aa: CASSPGQGYGGYTF

v_gene: TRBV9
abundance: medium-sized
CDR3aa: CASSVDSSGYEQYF

v_gene: TRBV19
abundance: -
CDR3aa: CASSILAGDYEQYF

v_gene: TRBV28
abundance: once
CDR3aa: CASTLDGHYGYTF

v_gene: TRBV5-1
abundance: -
CDR3aa: CASGGIRRGRHEQYF

v_gene: TRBV14
abundance: -
CDR3aa: CASSQDWRRQGVTGANVLTF

v_gene: TRBV5-1
abundance: -
CDR3aa: CASSFSAGGYNEQFF

v_gene: TRBV27
abundance: -
CDR3aa: CASSLTYGQGYEQYF

v_gene: TRBV19
abundance: -
CDR3aa: CASQTGSVSRNYNEQFF

v_gene: TRBV5-4
abundance: -
CDR3aa: CASSLGPLAGYEQYF

v_gene: TRBV21-1
abundance: -
CDR3aa: CASTGATRSYNEQFF

v_gene: TRBV7-9
abundance: -
CDR3aa: CASSLTENYGYTF

v_gene: TRBV11-2
abundance: few
CDR3aa: CASSLNTEAFF

v_gene: TRBV27
abundance: -
CDR3aa: CASSLLGLAGENSYNEQFF

v_gene: TRBV9
abundance: -
CDR3aa: CASSAQVILNTGELFF

v_gene: TRBV5-6
abundance: -
CDR3aa: CASSGTSGNTIYF

v_gene: TRBV19
abundance: -
CDR3aa: CASSVTSGQLNEQFF

v_gene: TRBV5-3
abundance: -
CDR3aa: CASSPGGYEQYF

v_gene: TRBV9
abundance: -
CDR3aa: CASSGEDRVNGYTF

v_gene: TRBV15
abundance: medium-sized
CDR3aa: CATSGNRDSIEKLFF

v_gene: TRBV6-5
abundance: -
CDR3aa: CATTKGANVLTF

v_gene: TRBV15
abundance: -
CDR3aa: CATSRGEGYIQYF

v_gene: TRBV6-5
abundance: -
CDR3aa: CASSYTGTGVSEQYF

v_gene: TRBV11-1
abundance: few
CDR3aa: CASSLAGARSAQYF

v_gene: TRBV21-1
abundance: -
CDR3aa: CASSGGRAQPQHF

v_gene: TRBV30
abundance: few
CDR3aa: CAWSPGTKNIQYF

v_gene: TRBV5-8
abundance: few
CDR3aa: CASSRRALRGAFF

v_gene: TRBV5-6
abundance: -
CDR3aa: CASSLDRSNQETQYF

v_gene: TRBV25-1
abundance: -
CDR3aa: CASTPGLAGSWPYEQYF

v_gene: TRBV5-8
abundance: -
CDR3aa: CASSHGRVSTGELFF

v_gene: TRBV7-2
abundance: -
CDR3aa: CASSLNRVGNTIYF

v_gene: TRBV30
abundance: -
CDR3aa: CAWSPGQGGQPQHF

v_gene: TRBV28
abundance: once
CDR3aa: CASSSPTGGLVYYEQYF

v_gene: TRBV5-5
abundance: -
CDR3aa: CASTFWPSGNEQYF

v_gene: TRBV5-1
abundance: -
CDR3aa: CASSAGTSGTDTQYF

v_gene: TRBV9
abundance: few
CDR3aa: CASNLGQINSPLHF